This T cell receptor (beta chain) comes out of a study of radiation and T cells in renal cell carcinoma. Study-level information: Nephrectomy followed 15 Gy stereotactic body radiation by 4 weeks. Study findings and constraints: Top tumor clonotypes rose in blood 2 weeks post-radiation, then contracted.

Time point indicated: blood 2 weeks post-SBRT. Treatment specified: 15 Gy SBRT to primary tumor, nephrectomy 4 weeks later. Clear cell pathology was present in this patient's renal cell carcinoma. Using immunoSEQ multiplex PCR, the repertoire was profiled, and TCRdb retains in-frame clones only, with some absent. The table lists some 60,000 clones, around 78% of them singletons. The table lists this clone with a few counts. Its antigen is currently unknown. Trimming took 4 bases from V and 0 from J, leaving 12 bases between them. CDR1 is WNHNN, CDR2 SYGVQD, per germline (reference sequence). The CDR3 has 16 residues.

The origin of this receptor is a man in his 60s with renal cell carcinoma. The sequenced sample was blood, obtained from a patient whose treatment included radiotherapy and nephrectomy. The chain uses TRBV10-1 and TRBJ2-2; tentative D call: TRBD2 (7 bases). CDR3 protein: CASSGGGQTNTGELFF. In DNA form, the CDR3 reads TGCGCCAGCAGTGGGGGGGGGCAGACGAACACCGGGGAGCTGTTTTTT.